These 18 T cell receptor beta chains share one sample of origin, sequenced in a study of blood T cells in healthy people across ages. Combining a sample-barcoded 5' primer with a J-beta primer mix, a second PCR ran for roughly 7 to 12 cycles. One entry per CDR3 protein results from TCRdb running MiXCR on the 5' RACE reads. The table records about 640,000 distinct CDR3 sequences, 45% to 65% of them present only once. Material: blood. The receptor set was obtained from a man aged 60 to 69 in good health.

V and J are TRBV20-1 and TRBJ2-7; D is uncertain. The CDR3 totals 12 residues. The germline V and J ends were trimmed by 6 bases and 2 bases, with 11 bases remaining between them. Germline-derived CDR1 and CDR2 are DFQATT and SNEGSKA (reference sequence). CDR3 DNA: TGCAGTGCCTCAGACGTCACCTACGAGCAGTACTTC. As protein: CSASDVTYEQYF.

This chain connects TRBV7-8 to TRBJ2-1; 8 nucleotides agree with TRBD2. V was clipped by 4 bases and J by 9 bases; unmatched bases: 14. CDR3 length equals 16 residues. CDR1 and CDR2 (germline): SGHVS, FQNEAQ. The CDR3 sequence is CASSSPWGTSAGEQFF. As DNA, the CDR3 is TGTGCCAGCAGCTCCCCCTGGGGGACTAGTGCCGGTGAGCAGTTCTTC.

In its sample, this clonotype was seen many times. This chain joins TRBV20-1 and TRBJ1-2; no clear D. Deletions cut 1 base from V and 4 bases from J, with 10 bases between. Looked up from germline, CDR1 is DFQATT and CDR2 is SNEGSKA (reference sequence). The CDR3 length is 13 residues. The CDR3 coding sequence is TGCAGTGCTAGAGGGGGAGTACCCTATGGCTACACCTTC. Residues: CSARGGVPYGYTF.

V gene TRBV18 combines with J gene TRBJ1-2, with no clear D. With 2 bases removed from V and 3 bases from J, the gap between germline ends came to 7 bases. There are 13 residues in the CDR3. In germline, CDR1 is KGHSH, CDR2 LQKENI. The CDR3 loop is CASSPEADYGYTF. DNA of the CDR3: TGTGCCAGCTCACCAGAGGCGGACTATGGCTACACCTTC.

This clonotype was detected only a few times. The CDR3 protein is CASSFRRGTDTQYF. DNA of the CDR3: TGTGCCAGCAGCTTTCGGCGGGGCACAGATACGCAGTATTTT. This chain uses TRBV7-2 with TRBJ2-3; TRBD2 might be the D (5 bases). Germline CDR1 SGHTA, CDR2 FQGNSA. Trimming took off 3 bases at V and 1 base at J, with 8 bases between the two ends. The CDR3 extends over 14 amino acids.

CDR3 DNA sequence: TGTGCCAGCAGCCACCCTACTTATGGCTACACCTTC. Protein: CASSHPTYGYTF. The V gene is TRBV28, the J gene TRBJ1-2; D gene ambiguous. In germline, CDR1 is MDHEN, CDR2 SYDVKM. The V gene lost 6 bases and the J gene lost 5 bases, with 10 bases spanning the gap. The CDR3 contains 12 residues.

In its sample, this clonotype was seen a few times. The CDR3 loop reads CASSFGEDTQYF. The CDR3 DNA sequence: TGTGCCAGCAGTTTCGGGGAAGATACGCAGTATTTT. The chain employs TRBV12-3 or TRBV12-4 and TRBJ2-3, with a tentative D call TRBD2 (5 bases). CDR3 size: 12 residues. Trimming cost V 3 bases and J 5 bases, with 6 bases left between them.

There are many counts of this clonotype. This chain uses TRBV29-1 with TRBJ1-4; 7 bases line up with TRBD1. From germline, CDR1 is SQVTM and CDR2 ANQGSEA. There are 13 residues in the CDR3. With 6 bases clipped from V and 3 bases from J, the junction kept 4 bases outside the gene matches. The CDR3 loop is CSVRDSPNEKLFF. For the CDR3, the DNA is TGCAGCGTCCGGGACAGCCCTAATGAAAAACTGTTTTTT.

This clonotype was counted ten times or more. The rearrangement joins TRBV27 to TRBJ2-6, with D unclear. Germline V gene lookup returns CDR1 MNHEY and CDR2 SMNVEV (reference sequence). The CDR3 runs to 16 residues. The V end was cut by 7 bases, the J end by 0 bases, with 13 bases between. CDR3 nucleotides: TGTGCCAGCAAGAAATCGGTGGACTCTGGGGCCAACGTCCTGACTTTC. It is translated as CASKKSVDSGANVLTF. The variable domain in full, completed from reference TRBV27 and TRBJ2-6, reads EAQVTQNPRYLITVTGKKLTVTCSQNMNHEYMSWYRQDPGLGLRQIYYSMNVEVTDKGDVPEGYKVSRKEKRNFPLILESPSPNQTSLYFCASKKSVDSGANVLTFGAGSRLTVL.

This sequence joins TRBV5-1 and TRBJ1-1; D uncertain. Germline V gene sequence: CDR1 SGHRS, CDR2 YFSETQ. The CDR3 length is 13 residues. V lost 4 bases and J 7 bases, leaving 14 bases between the germline ends. CDR3 protein: CASSPNSVGEAFF. The DNA of the CDR3 is TGCGCCAGCAGCCCCAACTCGGTTGGTGAAGCTTTCTTT.

The rearrangement joins TRBV27 to TRBJ2-5, with D unresolved. CDR1 is MNHEY and CDR2 is SMNVEV in the germline V gene (reference sequence). The CDR3 sequence is 13 residues long. Trimming shortened V by 5 bases and J by 1 base, and 8 bases separated the two germline ends. The CDR3 DNA sequence: TGTGCCAGCAGTATGGCCCGCCAAGAGACCCAGTACTTC. It codes for CASSMARQETQYF.

V gene TRBV4-2 combines with J gene TRBJ1-3, with D possibly matching TRBD1 (6 bases). CDR1 is LGHNA and CDR2 is YNFKEQ in the germline V gene. The V gene lost 3 bases and the J gene lost 0 bases, with 21 bases spanning the gap. The CDR3 length is 19 residues. As DNA, the CDR3 is TGTGCCAGCAGCCAGGGAACGCGTCTGACAGGTGACTCTGGAAACACCATATATTTT. This sequence encodes CASSQGTRLTGDSGNTIYF.

The CDR3 here is CASTKLQRGPQETQYF. DNA of the CDR3: TGTGCCAGCACCAAATTACAACGGGGGCCCCAAGAGACCCAGTACTTC. The chain has TRBV2 and TRBJ2-5; D may correspond to TRBD1 or TRBD2 (6 bases each). This CDR3 is built from 16 residues. Per germline, CDR1 SNHLY and CDR2 FYNNEI. V lost 7 bases, J lost 1 base, and 19 bases lay in between.

V gene TRBV6-5 combines with J gene TRBJ2-5; perhaps TRBD1 as D (5 bases). The V end was cut by 6 bases, the J end by 4 bases, with 12 bases between. The germline CDR1 and CDR2 sequences are MNHEY and SVGAGI. The CDR3 sequence is 13 residues long. The CDR3: CASSPDMRETQYF. As DNA, the CDR3 is TGTGCCAGCAGCCCGGACATGAGAGAGACCCAGTACTTC.

J is TRBJ2-5 and V is TRBV5-1, with 8 bases aligning to TRBD2. Trimming took 4 bases from V and 3 from J; bases not matched to a gene: 8. Per the germline V gene, CDR1 is SGHRS and CDR2 is YFSETQ. This CDR3 is built from 15 residues. CDR3 sequence reads: CASSRAGTSEETQYF. The CDR3 nucleotides are TGCGCCAGCAGCCGAGCCGGGACTAGTGAAGAGACCCAGTACTTC.

V usage is TRBV20-1 and J usage is TRBJ2-1, with TRBD1 matching over 9 bases. The CDR3 totals 14 residues. The germline gives CDR1 DFQATT, CDR2 SNEGSKA (reference sequence). The CDR3 region is CSPTDRGTVNEQFF. CDR3 bases: TGCAGCCCTACCGACAGGGGGACTGTGAATGAGCAGTTCTTC.

This clonotype was observed a few times. The chain's CDR3 is CASSYRQTFYGYTF. The CDR3 DNA sequence: TGTGCCAGCAGTTACCGACAGACATTCTATGGCTACACCTTC. This sequence joins TRBV6-2 or TRBV6-3 and TRBJ1-2, with a tentative D call TRBD1 (5 bases). This CDR3 spans 14 amino acids. Trimming left V 2 bases short and J 4 bases short, with 11 bases between. Germline V gene data show CDR1 as MNHEY and CDR2 as SVGEGT.

This clonotype was counted between two and nine times. This chain uses TRBV15 with TRBJ1-2, with D hard to call. From germline, CDR1 is LNHNV and CDR2 YYDKDF (reference sequence). The length of the CDR3 is 15 residues. Trimming took 0 bases from V and 3 from J, leaving 11 bases between them. CDR3 DNA: TGTGCCACCAGCAGAGATCTAGGGTTGGACTATGGCTACACCTTC. It encodes CATSRDLGLDYGYTF. The entire variable domain, with the rest obtained from reference TRBV15 and TRBJ1-2, is as follows: DAMVIQNPRYQVTQFGKPVTLSCSQTLNHNVMYWYQQKSSQAPKLLFHYYDKDFNNEADTPDNFQSRRPNTSFCFLDIRSPGLGDTAMYLCATSRDLGLDYGYTFGSGTRLTVV.